A selection of T cell receptor beta chains follows, all from one sample in a study of shared clonotypes between healthy human individuals. This table comes from immunoSEQ multiplex PCR, and its TCRdb copy is limited to in-frame clones, with some not included. This table has approximately 530,000 clones, 90% to 96% appearing once. Sequencing was performed on naive CD4+ T cells sorted from blood. The receptors derive from a woman in her twenties or thirties in good health. Each CDR3 is given with its conserved first and last residue. The D gene is left open where the match is weak. Size values are once, few and many counts, or a class for expanded clones, and some rows have none.

v_call	d_call	clone_size	j_call	cdr3_aa	cdr3_nt
TRBV19	.	.	TRBJ2-4	CASSIVGDPGENIQYF	TGTGCCAGTAGTATTGTGGGGGACCCAGGGGAAAACATTCAGTACTTC
TRBV19	TRBD1	.	TRBJ2-3	CASSADRGTDTQYF	TGTGCCAGTAGCGCTGACAGGGGAACAGATACGCAGTATTTT
TRBV2	.	.	TRBJ2-2	CASSEMTGRDGELFF	TGTGCCAGCAGTGAAATGACAGGGAGGGACGGGGAGCTGTTTTTT
TRBV10-3	.	.	TRBJ1-2	CAISVGQVNYGYTF	TGTGCCATCAGTGTCGGGCAAGTGAACTATGGCTACACCTTC
TRBV9	TRBD2	.	TRBJ2-5	CASSPGLARETQYF	TGTGCCAGCAGCCCGGGACTAGCTCGCGAGACCCAGTACTTC
TRBV4-1	TRBD1	.	TRBJ2-7	CASSLGQGPSYEQYF	TGCGCCAGCAGCCTAGGACAGGGGCCCTCCTACGAGCAGTACTTC
TRBV11-2	.	.	TRBJ1-2	CASSEVGVGYTF	TGTGCCAGCAGCGAAGTTGGGGTTGGCTACACCTTC
TRBV2	.	.	TRBJ1-3	CANRETGNTIYF	TGTGCAAACAGGGAAACGGGAAACACCATATATTTT
TRBV7-2	TRBD2	.	TRBJ2-3	CASSFPFSGSGTDTQYF	TGTGCCAGCAGCTTCCCATTTAGCGGGAGTGGCACAGATACGCAGTATTTT
TRBV27	.	.	TRBJ1-1	CASSAIGGGTEAFF	TGTGCCAGCAGTGCGATAGGAGGAGGCACTGAAGCTTTCTTT
TRBV6-5	.	.	TRBJ2-7	CASSRLKDYEQYF	TGTGCCAGCAGTCGACTGAAAGACTACGAGCAGTACTTC
TRBV28	.	few	TRBJ1-5	CAIRGNDQPQHF	TGTGCCATACGGGGTAACGATCAGCCCCAGCATTTT
TRBV28	TRBD2	.	TRBJ2-5	CASSSTSGRALQETQYF	TGTGCCAGCAGTTCGACTAGCGGGAGGGCCCTCCAAGAGACCCAGTACTTC
TRBV10-3	TRBD2	.	TRBJ2-5	CAISEGLGGGQETQYF	TGTGCCATCAGTGAAGGTCTGGGCGGGGGTCAAGAGACCCAGTACTTC
TRBV19	.	.	TRBJ2-1	CATRQAKEQFF	TGTGCCACCAGACAGGCGAAAGAGCAGTTCTTC
TRBV28	.	.	TRBJ2-7	CASSLSLDPFNYEQYF	TGTGCCAGCAGTTTGAGCCTAGACCCCTTTAACTACGAGCAGTACTTC
TRBV9	.	.	TRBJ1-3	CASSPRQSGHTIYF	TGTGCCAGCAGCCCCCGGCAGTCGGGCCACACCATATATTTT
TRBV7-9	.	.	TRBJ2-7	CASSFGGALYEQYF	TGTGCCAGCAGCTTTGGCGGGGCCCTCTACGAGCAGTACTTC
TRBV4-1	TRBD2	.	TRBJ2-7	CASSATSGSLEQYF	TGCGCCAGCAGCGCTACTAGCGGGAGTCTCGAGCAGTACTTC
TRBV27	.	.	TRBJ2-1	CASSSAGRSYNEQFF	TGTGCCAGCAGTTCGGCGGGACGCTCCTACAATGAGCAGTTCTTC
TRBV5-5	.	.	TRBJ2-7	CASSFNEPYEQYF	TGTGCCAGCAGCTTTAACGAACCCTACGAGCAGTACTTC
TRBV18	TRBD1	.	TRBJ2-2	CASSPRTGNTGELFF	TGTGCCAGCTCACCACGGACAGGAAACACCGGGGAGCTGTTTTTT
TRBV5-1	.	.	TRBJ2-7	CASSSEGAASYEQYF	TGCGCCAGCAGCTCGGAGGGTGCGGCCTCCTACGAGCAGTACTTC
TRBV19	TRBD1	.	TRBJ1-1	CASKVAQGDTEAFF	TGTGCCAGTAAAGTTGCACAGGGGGACACTGAAGCTTTCTTT
TRBV28	TRBD1	.	TRBJ1-5	CASSRETGGRGQPQHF	TGTGCCAGCAGCCGCGAGACAGGGGGCAGGGGTCAGCCCCAGCATTTT
TRBV4-1	.	.	TRBJ2-3	CASSPLRHSTDTQYF	TGCGCCAGCAGCCCGCTAAGACATAGCACAGATACGCAGTATTTT
TRBV5-1	.	.	TRBJ2-1	CASSDRSLYNEQFF	TGCGCCAGCAGCGACAGATCCTTATACAATGAGCAGTTCTTC
TRBV28	.	once	TRBJ1-1	CASSFLRRNTEAFF	TGTGCCAGCAGTTTTCTAAGAAGGAACACTGAAGCTTTCTTT
TRBV15	TRBD2	.	TRBJ2-5	CATSREGETQYF	TGTGCCACCAGTAGGGAGGGAGAGACCCAGTACTTC
TRBV28	.	few	TRBJ2-2	CASSLNSPWELFF	TGTGCCAGCAGTTTAAACAGCCCGTGGGAGCTGTTTTTT
TRBV28	.	.	TRBJ1-5	CASSSGHIIQPQHF	TGTGCCAGCAGCTCCGGACATATTATTCAGCCCCAGCATTTT
TRBV7-9	.	.	TRBJ1-2	CASSLEGLVGYTF	TGTGCCAGCAGCTTGGAGGGTTTGGTTGGCTACACCTTC
TRBV18	TRBD1	.	TRBJ1-5	CASSPRQGDQPQHF	TGTGCCAGCTCACCACGGCAGGGGGACCAGCCCCAGCATTTT
TRBV29-1	.	.	TRBJ1-2	CSVDHSANKGVGYTF	TGCAGCGTTGATCATTCAGCGAACAAAGGGGTAGGCTACACCTTC
TRBV18	.	.	TRBJ1-2	CASSPPSMMGGYTF	TGTGCCAGCTCACCTCCGAGTATGATGGGGGGCTACACCTTC
TRBV7-2	TRBD1	.	TRBJ1-1	CASSLGQGQSEAFF	TGTGCCAGCAGCTTGGGACAGGGACAAAGTGAAGCTTTCTTT
TRBV6-4	.	.	TRBJ2-2	CASSEQGTTGELFF	TGTGCCAGCAGTGAGCAGGGTACCACCGGGGAGCTGTTTTTT
TRBV6-1	.	.	TRBJ2-7	CASSEGEGVISYEQYF	TGTGCCAGCAGTGAAGGTGAAGGAGTTATCTCCTACGAGCAGTACTTC
TRBV2	.	once	TRBJ1-5	CASSMLGAGQPQHF	TGTGCCAGCAGTATGCTGGGGGCGGGTCAGCCCCAGCATTTT
TRBV6-1	.	.	TRBJ1-2	CASSERARGNNYGYTF	TGTGCCAGCAGTGAACGGGCAAGAGGGAATAACTATGGCTACACCTTC
TRBV11-2	.	.	TRBJ2-1	CASSLLRGYNEQFF	TGTGCCAGCAGCTTACTGCGGGGATACAATGAGCAGTTCTTC
TRBV10-1	TRBD1	.	TRBJ2-3	CASSVGQDTDTQYF	TGCGCCAGCAGTGTCGGACAGGACACAGATACGCAGTATTTT
TRBV10-3	.	.	TRBJ2-2	CAISESLREPTGELFF	TGTGCCATCAGTGAGTCTCTCCGGGAGCCCACCGGGGAGCTGTTTTTT
TRBV9	.	.	TRBJ2-1	CASSVSSQAEEQFF	TGTGCCAGCAGCGTAAGTAGCCAGGCGGAAGAGCAGTTCTTC
TRBV29-1	.	.	TRBJ2-7	CSVGGRREQYF	TGCAGCGTTGGAGGGCGTCGCGAGCAGTACTTC
TRBV5-1	TRBD1	.	TRBJ1-2	CASSLTGVIGYTF	TGCGCCAGCAGCTTGACAGGGGTTATCGGCTACACCTTC
TRBV28	TRBD1	.	TRBJ2-7	CATDGGGQGRYEQYF	TGTGCCACCGATGGCGGGGGACAGGGTCGATACGAGCAGTACTTC
TRBV27	TRBD2	once	TRBJ2-7	CASSFRLAGGVSHEQYF	TGTGCCAGCAGTTTTCGCCTAGCGGGAGGTGTGTCCCACGAGCAGTACTTC
TRBV18	TRBD2	.	TRBJ2-3	CASSPTAGGRDTDTQYF	TGTGCCAGCTCACCGACCGCTGGGGGGAGGGACACAGATACGCAGTATTTT
TRBV30	TRBD1	.	TRBJ1-5	CAWSNYRGGQPQHF	TGTGCCTGGAGCAACTACAGGGGCGGACAGCCCCAGCATTTT
TRBV5-1	.	.	TRBJ1-6	CASGSEAGNSPLHF	TGCGCCAGCGGCTCGGAGGCAGGGAATTCACCCCTCCACTTT
TRBV19	TRBD1	.	TRBJ2-2	CASSLGQGTGELFF	TGTGCCAGTAGTTTGGGACAGGGCACCGGGGAGCTGTTTTTT
TRBV28	TRBD2	.	TRBJ2-3	CASSPTSDTQYF	TGTGCCAGCAGCCCGACTAGCGATACGCAGTATTTT
TRBV19	.	.	TRBJ1-3	CASSISASGNTIYF	TGTGCCAGTAGTATATCCGCCTCTGGAAACACCATATATTTT
TRBV7-3	.	.	TRBJ2-5	CASSLIAGYQETQYF	TGTGCCAGCAGCTTAATTGCAGGGTACCAAGAGACCCAGTACTTC
TRBV10-2	.	once	TRBJ2-3	CASSELTANTQYF	TGCGCCAGCAGTGAGTTGACCGCGAATACGCAGTATTTT
TRBV4-1	.	.	TRBJ2-1	CASSHLTTSYNEQFF	TGCGCCAGCAGCCATTTGACAACGTCCTACAATGAGCAGTTCTTC
TRBV2	.	.	TRBJ2-3	CASSEATETLSTDTQYF	TGTGCCAGCAGTGAAGCGACAGAAACTTTAAGCACAGATACGCAGTATTTT